This TCR beta chain stems from a study of T cells in Graves' hyperthyroidism and ophthalmopathy. Study in general: Peripheral blood was obtained at initial diagnosis, preceding any treatment.

Amplification of TCR beta CDR3 regions used RNA as the template. HTBI primers were the set used in a first-round RT-PCR of the TCR CDR3. TCRdb re-called the multiplex PCR reads with MiXCR, one entry per CDR3 protein. The sample lists about 290,000 distinct CDR3 sequences; about an eighth were seen once. CDR3 size: 16 residues. Study-level points and caveats: Clonotypes that were expanded in thyroid above 0.001 mostly appeared in blood too.

Comments on this clonotype: Its cognate antigen is unknown.

The chain carries TRBV3-2 and TRBJ1-2. TRBV3-2 is shown as a pseudogene. The sample comprised blood. This TCR was recovered from a woman between 25 and 40 years old with Graves' hyperthyroidism that later progressed to Graves' ophthalmopathy. Here the CDR3 reads CASSQDLMDTLWGYTF. CDR3 nucleotides: TGTGCCAGCAGCCAAGATTTGATGGATACCTTGTGGGGCTACACCTTC.